This T cell receptor (beta chain) was sequenced for a study of blood T cell repertoires in COVID-19 (dated by TCRdb to the early 2020s). The study in broad terms: The collaborator samples originated in the United States, Italy and Spain and spanned the acute and convalescent phases of COVID-19. Where available, HLA class I and class II types were taken from metadata supplied by the sample provider and were not determined by assay-based typing. A freely available public database, intended as a resource for researchers studying the immune response to SARS-CoV-2, is where the repertoires were released. Nearly every sample came with metadata listing a de-identified subject ID, COVID-19 status, age in years and sex. Samples were obtained from the ongoing ImmuneRACE study (first 160 participants) and from over 1,000 subjects provided by 6 global collaborators. Deeply sampled blood TCRbeta repertoires from subjects exposed to, actively infected with, or recovered from COVID-19 were included in the dataset. The material from the prospective study consisted of cDNA or gDNA derived from T cells, B-cell-depleted T cells, or PBMCs.

The CDR3 starts with the cysteine, ends with the phenylalanine, and has 14 residues. Only the CDR3 DNA is retained, 42 bases long and in frame from the first base. The CDR1 and CDR2 encoded by the germline V gene are SGHRS and YFSETQ. Between the V and J ends, shortened by 4 bases and 3 bases respectively, the junction contains 13 bases. Whole blood was collected in K2EDTA tubes by collaborating institutions according to the institutions' own protocols. For TCRbeta analysis, collaborators shipped samples as frozen whole blood, isolated PBMCs, or DNA extracted from either of those sample types. TCRbeta CDR3 regions were amplified from genomic DNA using the immunoSEQ Assay, a bias-controlled multiplex PCR. The original pipeline was this. Within the assay, amplification of reference gene primers was used to estimate how many nucleated cells each sample contained. To quantify the absolute abundance of each unique TCRbeta CDR3 rearrangement, sequence reads were collapsed and filtered. For each sample, productive Simpson clonality was calculated as the square root of Simpson's diversity index across productive rearrangements. The table was pulled from immuneACCESS by TCRdb, which kept in-frame rearrangements only. Such tables lose some clones; where checked, under half of the loss comes from unresolved V genes, and the rest has no known cause. The V and J calls and clone size were taken over from that table, and D and trimming were inferred from the DNA. The sample table contains under 300,000 clones; only one count was recorded for 70% to 85% of them. 4% to 6% of the sample is in the top ten clones.

The research as a whole found: The amount of clinical and demographic metadata varied by source and participant and was provided uncurated.

Comment on this clone: It lacks a known antigen. No clone much larger than this one lies a single base away; base qualities are absent. This sample also contains other DNA sequences that code for the same CDR3.

Sequencing used peripheral blood. This receptor chain uses TRBV5-1 and TRBJ1-2; the D segment could be TRBD1, given 5 matching bases. The sequence derives from a woman of 80 years or more with active or convalescent COVID-19. The CDR3 reads CASSRTGDDYGYTF. At the DNA level, the sequence is TGCGCCAGCAGCCGTACGGGGGACGACTATGGCTACACCTTC.